The next 27 T cell receptor beta chains were all read from a single sample in a study of technical replicates of blood from several donors. Repertoires were generated with immunoSEQ multiplex PCR, while TCRdb's copy carries only in-frame clones and drops some. The sample includes roughly 79,000 clones, about 92% of them seen just once. The specimen was T cells isolated from PBMCs. The receptors were sampled from a human donor in good health.

The gene calls are TRBV27 and TRBJ2-7; the match to TRBD2 covers 9 bases. Germline lookup yields CDR1 MNHEY and CDR2 SMNVEV (reference sequence). V lost 8 bases to trimming and J lost 11 bases; unmatched junction nucleotides: 22. The length of the CDR3 is 16 residues. CDR3 DNA sequence: TGTGCCAGCCGCGGGGGGGTGCGGGACACGAAATGGATAGAGTACTTC. This sequence encodes CASRGGVRDTKWIEYF.

The table lists this clone with a few counts. This chain connects TRBV10-3 to TRBJ1-4, with 8 positions matching TRBD1. CDR1 is ENHRY and CDR2 is SYGVKD in the germline V gene. J was trimmed by 7 bases and V by 0 bases; bases with no gene match: 7. The CDR3 sequence is 16 residues long. Here the CDR3 reads CAISESRQGAFEKLFF. The CDR3 DNA reads TGTGCCATCAGTGAGTCGAGGCAGGGGGCTTTTGAAAAACTGTTTTTT.

The chain couples TRBV6-6 to TRBJ2-5, with D tentatively TRBD1 (5 bases). V lost 4 bases and J lost 5, with 20 bases in between. Per the germline V gene, CDR1 is MNHNY and CDR2 is SVGAGI (reference sequence). The CDR3 runs to 16 residues. The CDR3 loop is CASSFTGDLVLETQYF. In nucleotides, the CDR3 is TGTGCCAGCAGTTTTACAGGAGATTTAGTTTTGGAGACCCAGTACTTC.

In this sample, this clone turned up once. The chain joins TRBV5-4 to TRBJ2-1; TRBD2 aligns across 7 bases. The CDR3 length is 15 residues. The junction had 8 bases not matched to a gene; V was cut back by 4 bases and J by 4 bases. Germline CDR1 and CDR2: SGHNT and YYREEE (reference sequence). CDR3 sequence (DNA): TGTGCCAGCAGCCCCTGGGCTAGCGGATACAATGAGCAGTTCTTC. Its translation is CASSPWASGYNEQFF.

J is TRBJ1-4 and V is TRBV7-2; D unclear. Germline V lookup: CDR1 SGHTA, CDR2 FQGNSA. The CDR3 totals 15 residues. The V gene lost 1 base and the J gene lost 8 bases, with 14 bases spanning the gap. The CDR3 reads CASSLDNLAAEKLFF. CDR3 nucleotides: TGTGCCAGCAGCTTAGACAACCTGGCGGCAGAAAAACTGTTTTTT.

The chain employs TRBV21-1 and TRBJ2-1; the table's TRBD2 call for D was not verified on the DNA. TRBV21-1 is a documented pseudogene. There are 13 residues in the CDR3. The CDR3 DNA sequence: TGTGCCAGCAGCAACCCGCCTAGCTATGAGCAGTTCTTC. As protein: CASSNPPSYEQFF.

The chain is built from TRBV4-2 and TRBJ1-2; a weak D match, TRBD1 (6 bases). The CDR3 runs 15 residues. With 0 bases removed from V and 1 base from J, the gap between germline ends came to 9 bases. The V gene's germline CDR1 is LGHNA and CDR2 YNFKEQ. CDR3 sequence (DNA): TGTGCCAGCAGCCAAGAAGGGGGTATTAACTATGGCTACACCTTC. Encoded protein: CASSQEGGINYGYTF.

This clone was counted a single time. The sample carries other DNA sequences with the same CDR3. The chain links TRBV4-2 to TRBJ2-5, with 11 bases identical to TRBD2. The length of the CDR3 is 16 residues. V lost 1 base, J lost 2 bases, and 3 bases stayed unmatched. Germline V gene data show CDR1 as LGHNA and CDR2 as YNFKEQ. CDR3 residues: CASSQVLAGGQETQYF. In DNA, the CDR3 is TGTGCCAGCAGCCAAGTTCTAGCGGGGGGACAAGAGACCCAGTACTTC.

This clone was detected only once. The V and J genes are TRBV27 and TRBJ2-7; D perhaps matches TRBD1 (5 bases). Trimming removed 2 bases from V and 3 bases from J, with 8 bases in between. The germline gives CDR1 MNHEY, CDR2 SMNVEV (reference sequence). This CDR3 contains 13 residues. This CDR3 reads CASSLGAVYEQYF. The CDR3 DNA reads TGTGCCAGCAGTTTAGGGGCAGTCTACGAGCAGTACTTC.

The genes are TRBV5-6 and TRBJ1-1; D is uncertain. The V end was cut by 0 bases, the J end by 1 base, with 7 bases between. From germline, CDR1 is SGHDT and CDR2 YYEEEE. CDR3 size: 14 residues. The DNA for the CDR3 is TGTGCCAGCAGCTTGGCTCGGGAGAACACTGAAGCTTTCTTT. Amino acids: CASSLARENTEAFF.

V usage is TRBV4-1 and J usage is TRBJ2-7; tentatively, D is TRBD2 (5 bases). The CDR3 is made up of 15 amino acids. The V and J ends lost 0 bases and 3 bases respectively, with 12 bases between them. In germline, CDR1 is MGHRA, CDR2 YSYEKL. CDR3 DNA sequence: TGCGCCAGCAGCCAAGATGGGAGCAGCCGCTACGAGCAGTACTTC. Amino acid sequence: CASSQDGSSRYEQYF.

V gene TRBV4-2 combines with J gene TRBJ2-7, with 8 nucleotides matching TRBD1. After removal of 1 base from V and 4 bases from J, the junction contained 9 bases not matched to a gene. CDR3 length: 16 residues. CDR1 LGHNA and CDR2 YNFKEQ come from the germline V gene. The CDR3 here is CASSQGETGVRYEQYF. In DNA, the CDR3 is TGTGCCAGCAGCCAAGGCGAGACAGGGGTTCGGTACGAGCAGTACTTC.

The chain joins TRBV27 to TRBJ1-3, with no clear D. The germline V and J ends were trimmed by 4 bases and 4 bases, with 5 bases remaining between them. The CDR3 consists of 12 residues. Germline CDR1 and CDR2: MNHEY and SMNVEV (reference sequence). This chain's CDR3 is CASSSQGNTIYF. As DNA, the CDR3 is TGTGCCAGCAGTTCACAGGGAAACACCATATATTTT.

The chain couples TRBV29-1 to TRBJ2-7, with D perhaps matching TRBD2 (6 bases). The CDR3 consists of 14 residues. CDR1 and CDR2 (germline): SQVTM, ANQGSEA. V lost 7 bases and J 0 bases, leaving 16 bases between the germline ends. The CDR3 loop is CSARLGGISYEQYF. The CDR3, as DNA: TGCAGCGCCCGCCTTGGCGGGATCTCCTACGAGCAGTACTTC.

V and J are TRBV10-1 and TRBJ1-1; tentatively, D is TRBD1 (6 bases). V lost 5 bases, J lost 5 bases, and 12 bases lay in between. This CDR3 comprises 13 residues. CDR1 is WNHNN and CDR2 is SYGVQD in the germline V gene (reference sequence). CDR3 loop: CASSPGQGTEAFF. The CDR3 nucleotides are TGCGCCAGCAGTCCGGGACAAGGAACTGAAGCTTTCTTT.

The rearrangement uses TRBV6-5 and TRBJ2-1, with 9 positions matching TRBD2. The J segment lost 6 bases and the V segment lost 3 bases, leaving 3 bases of the junction unmatched. This CDR3 is 14 amino acids long. Germline V lookup: CDR1 MNHEY, CDR2 SVGAGI. The CDR3 DNA reads as TGTGCCAGCAGTTATAGCGGGAGCATCAATGAGCAGTTCTTC. This encodes CASSYSGSINEQFF.

The rearrangement uses TRBV6-5 and TRBJ2-7; 7 nucleotides match TRBD1. Germline CDR1 and CDR2: MNHEY and SVGAGI. The CDR3 sequence is 14 residues long. V was clipped by 8 bases and J by 1 base; unmatched bases: 8. CDR3 region: CASSDRLKSYEQYF. The CDR3 DNA is TGTGCCAGCTCGGACAGGCTTAAGTCCTACGAGCAGTACTTC.

This chain links TRBV19 with TRBJ2-7; TRBD1 matches 8 bases. J gave up 4 bases and V 3 bases, and 8 bases lay outside the gene matches. Germline-derived CDR1 and CDR2 are LNHDA and SQIVND (reference sequence). The CDR3 is 15 residues long. The CDR3 loop is CASSILRDRRYEQYF. The CDR3 DNA reads TGTGCCAGTAGTATTCTAAGGGACAGGCGGTACGAGCAGTACTTC.

The V call is TRBV7-6, the J call TRBJ2-3; no clear D gene. The V and J ends lost 5 bases and 5 bases respectively, with 5 bases between them. CDR1 and CDR2 (germline): SGHVS, FNYEAQ. The CDR3 spans 11 residues. CDR3 bases: TGTGCCAGCAGCCACAGAGATACGCAGTATTTT. This encodes CASSHRDTQYF.

CDR3: CASSFTGSSYNEQFF. The CDR3 DNA reads as TGTGCCAGCAGCTTCACAGGGAGCTCCTACAATGAGCAGTTCTTC. The V and J genes are TRBV11-3 and TRBJ2-1; a weak D match, TRBD1 (6 bases). This CDR3 has 15 amino acids. Trimming cost V 3 bases and J 0 bases, with 9 bases left between them. The germline V gene has CDR1 SGHNT and CDR2 YENEEA.

This clone has a handful of counts. The chain carries TRBV18 and TRBJ2-1; 8 bases match TRBD1. The CDR3 contains 19 residues. V was clipped by 1 base and J by 1 base; unmatched bases: 12. Germline CDR1 KGHSH, CDR2 LQKENI. The CDR3: CASSPLDLDRVMSYNEQFF. DNA for the CDR3: TGTGCCAGCTCACCACTTGACCTGGACAGGGTGATGTCCTACAATGAGCAGTTCTTC.

The chain combines TRBV29-1 with TRBJ2-7; TRBD1 agrees at 9 bases. CDR3 length equals 14 residues. Germline V gene sequence: CDR1 SQVTM, CDR2 ANQGSEA. The CDR3 reads CRLIDRDRVHEQYF. In DNA, the CDR3 is TGCAGGCTTATTGACCGGGACAGGGTCCACGAGCAGTACTTC.

The chain carries TRBV27 and TRBJ1-5, with a weak D call TRBD1 (6 bases). The CDR3 runs 14 residues. Germline CDR1 reads MNHEY; CDR2 reads SMNVEV (reference sequence). V gave up 4 bases and J gave up 2 bases, with 9 bases separating them. The CDR3 DNA reads TGTGCCAGCAGTTCGGACAGTCGCAATCAGCCCCAGCATTTT. Its protein product is CASSSDSRNQPQHF.

The V call is TRBV10-2, the J call TRBJ1-1; possibly TRBD1 for D (6 bases). This CDR3 region has 14 residues. Trimming pared 7 bases from V and 0 bases from J, leaving 12 bases between. Looked up from germline, CDR1 is WSHSY and CDR2 is SAAADI. For the CDR3, the DNA is TGCGCCAGCACCGTGGGGGCCGTGAACACTGAAGCTTTCTTT. Amino acid sequence: CASTVGAVNTEAFF.

The DNA for the CDR3 is TGTGCCAGCAGCGTAAGCGGGTTCACCTACGAGCAGTACTTC. It translates to CASSVSGFTYEQYF. V is TRBV9 and J is TRBJ2-7, with a possible D match to TRBD2 (6 bases). The CDR3 spans 14 residues. CDR1 SGDLS and CDR2 YYNGEE come from the germline V gene. V was cut by 1 base and J by 2 bases, with 10 bases left in between.

V usage is TRBV27 and J usage is TRBJ1-1; possibly TRBD1 for D (5 bases). This CDR3 contains 13 residues. Trimming stripped 6 bases from V and 10 bases from J, with 18 bases between. Germline-derived CDR1 and CDR2 are MNHEY and SMNVEV (reference sequence). The chain's CDR3 is CASRGLSHDRAFF. CDR3 nucleotides: TGTGCCAGCAGGGGACTGTCCCATGATAGAGCTTTCTTT.

The chain carries TRBV11-3 and TRBJ2-1; 7 nucleotides line up with TRBD1. From germline, CDR1 is SGHNT and CDR2 YENEEA. This CDR3 comprises 16 residues. The V segment lost 5 bases and the J segment 0 bases; nucleotides outside the gene matches: 7. The CDR3 loop reads CASSKQGLSSYNEQFF. The CDR3 DNA sequence: TGTGCCAGCAGCAAACAGGGGCTAAGCTCCTACAATGAGCAGTTCTTC.